A single count supports the clone carrying this T cell receptor beta chain. These data come from a study of tumour-infiltrating T cells in Burkitt lymphoma. The overall study: Survival, overall and progression-free, tracked with productive clonality.

CDR1 and CDR2 (germline): SGHTA, FQGNSA. The length of the CDR3 is 16 residues. With V trimmed by 4 bases and J by 0 bases, 5 bases remained unmatched. Only in-frame clones appear in the TCRdb table, and some are missing; sequencing was by immunoSEQ multiplex PCR. This sample carries fewer than 20,000 clones, about 77% of them seen once, and the ten largest clones take 2.1%. The sequence was obtained from a human donor with diffuse large B-cell lymphoma. The chain is built from TRBV7-2 and TRBJ2-4, with 8 bases identical to TRBD1. The sequenced sample consisted of tumor tissue. CDR3 residues: CASSSQGALAKNIQYF. CDR3 in DNA: TGTGCCAGCAGCTCTCAGGGGGCCCTAGCCAAAAACATTCAGTACTTC.